The text below deals with one TCR beta chain. Both 60 Vbeta primers and 13 Jbeta primers went into the PCR. Sequencing used immunoSEQ multiplex PCR; TCRdb keeps in-frame clones, though not all of them. This sample has around 130,000 clones, with more than 80% found just once. This record belongs to a study of cytomegalovirus exposure and HLA in healthy donors. This CDR3 spans 14 amino acids. Per germline, CDR1 MNHEY and CDR2 SMNVEV (reference sequence). The V and J genes are TRBV27 and TRBJ2-5; 8 bases fit TRBD1. The DNA matches TRBJ2-7 better at its end, which makes the J call doubtful. The material sequenced was PBMCs. The receptor comes from a woman aged 25 to 39 in good health and CMV-seropositive. CDR3 nucleotides: TGTGCCAGCAGCGTGTTGGGACAGGACTACGAGCAGTACTTC. As protein: CASSVLGQDYEQYF.